This is a list of T cell receptor beta chains from one sample in a study of blood T cell repertoires in COVID-19. Profiling relied on immunoSEQ multiplex PCR, and the TCRdb table lists in-frame clones only, not all of them. Found here are approximately 120,000 clones, about 79% of them singletons; the top ten hold 37%. The specimen was peripheral blood. These receptor sequences come from a man in his forties or fifties with active or convalescent COVID-19. Each CDR3 is given with its conserved first and last residue. Each record gives: D gene, J gene, clone size, V gene, CDR3 DNA, CDR3 protein. D genes are given only for firm matches. A clone size is listed for some rows: how often the clone was seen (once, few, many), or a class if it is expanded.

.,TRBJ1-2,.,TRBV29-1,TGCAGCGTTGAAGACACAGTGGATGGCTACACCTTC,CSVEDTVDGYTF
.,TRBJ1-1,.,TRBV18,TGTGCCAGCCAGGGCCTTATGAACACTGAAGCTTTCTTT,CASQGLMNTEAFF
.,TRBJ1-2,.,TRBV3-1/TRBV3-2,TGTGCCAGCAGCCGGGGATCGGCAGGGGTTAATGGCTACACCTTC,CASSRGSAGVNGYTF
TRBD2,TRBJ2-3,.,TRBV13,TGTGCCAGCAGCCCCCGGACTAGCGGGAGAACAGATACGCAGTATTTT,CASSPRTSGRTDTQYF
TRBD1,TRBJ1-1,.,TRBV24-1,TGTGCCACCAGTGGGACAGGGGGGGATGCTTTCTTT,CATSGTGGDAFF
TRBD2,TRBJ2-2,few,TRBV7-3,TGTGCCAGCAGCCCTCGGGCCAGCGGGGGGGCTAGCGGGGAGCTGTTTTTT,CASSPRASGGASGELFF
TRBD2,TRBJ2-2,.,TRBV2,TGTGCCAGCAGTGAAGCGCTCGGACTAGGGTCCGGGGAGCTGTTTTTT,CASSEALGLGSGELFF
TRBD1,TRBJ1-5,.,TRBV7-2,TGTGCCAGCAGCCCCGGGACAGATGATCAGCCCCAGCATTTT,CASSPGTDDQPQHF
TRBD1,TRBJ1-2,many,TRBV6-5,TGTGCCACCCGGGACAGTCATGGCTACACCTTC,CATRDSHGYTF
TRBD2,TRBJ2-3,.,TRBV14,TGTGCCAGCAGCCGCTCACCTAGACTAGCGGTCGGCACAGATACGCAGTATTTT,CASSRSPRLAVGTDTQYF
TRBD2,TRBJ2-1,.,TRBV11-3,TGTGCCAGCAGCCTTAGCGGGAGGGCCAGAGAGCAGTTCTTC,CASSLSGRAREQFF
TRBD2,TRBJ2-3,.,TRBV13,TGTGCCAGCAGCCGACTAGCGGGAGGGACTAGCACAGATACGCAGTATTTT,CASSRLAGGTSTDTQYF
.,TRBJ2-5,.,TRBV28,TGTGCCAGCATCCGGGCAGGGGACCAGCAAGAGACCCAGTACTTC,CASIRAGDQQETQYF
.,TRBJ2-7,.,TRBV5-4,TGTGCCAGCAGTTCTGACTATTACGAGCAGTACTTC,CASSSDYYEQYF
.,TRBJ1-6,.,TRBV30,TGTGCCTGGAGTGTAGGCGGGGGTAATAATTCACCCCTCCACTTT,CAWSVGGGNNSPLHF
TRBD1,TRBJ1-1,few,TRBV7-9,TGTGCCAGCAGCTTAGGGGACAGGGGGGCCACTGAAGCTTTCTTT,CASSLGDRGATEAFF
.,TRBJ2-4,.,TRBV27,TGTGCCAGCAGTTTATATTCGGCGAGGGCCAAAAACATTCAGTACTTC,CASSLYSARAKNIQYF
TRBD2,TRBJ2-1,.,TRBV4-1,TGCGCCAGCAGCCAAGTCAAAGGGCGGGAGGGCCTGTTCAATGAGCAGTTCTTC,CASSQVKGREGLFNEQFF
.,TRBJ1-1,few,TRBV4-3,TGCGCCAGCAGCCAAGATCTCACCCCCAGAACTGAAGCTTTCTTT,CASSQDLTPRTEAFF
.,TRBJ1-3,few,TRBV7-9,TGTGCCAGCAGCTTAGTTCAGGGCTACTCTGGAAACACCATATATTTT,CASSLVQGYSGNTIYF
.,TRBJ2-7,.,TRBV7-3,TGTGCCAGCAGCTTAACGTATCCCCATTTCGCAGGTAACTACGAGCAGTACTTC,CASSLTYPHFAGNYEQYF
.,TRBJ1-1,.,TRBV5-1,TGCGCCAGCAGCTTGTGGGGGCAGGGTGGCACTGAAGCTTTCTTT,CASSLWGQGGTEAFF
.,TRBJ2-1,.,TRBV11-3,TGTGCCAGCAGCTTAGAGAGGGCTAAGACGGGGGTGGAGCAGTTCTTC,CASSLERAKTGVEQFF
.,TRBJ2-2,.,TRBV5-5,TGTGCCAGCAGCTTGGGACAGGAATTGGGCAAACAGCTGTTTTTT,CASSLGQELGKQLFF
.,TRBJ2-2,.,TRBV27,TGTGCCAGCAGACCCCCGAGACTCAACACCGGGGAGCTGTTTTTT,CASRPPRLNTGELFF
.,TRBJ2-3,.,TRBV5-1,TGCGCCAGCAGCTTGGACTTTACAGATACGCAGTATTTT,CASSLDFTDTQYF
.,TRBJ1-4,.,TRBV6-5,TGTGCCAGCAGTTACTCGATTGACAGTCCTAATGAAAAACTGTTTTTT,CASSYSIDSPNEKLFF
TRBD1,TRBJ1-1,.,TRBV12-3/TRBV12-4,TGTGCCAGCAGTGGGACAGCTCGGGCAGAAGCTTTCTTT,CASSGTARAEAFF
.,TRBJ1-1,.,TRBV6-2/TRBV6-3,TGTGCCAGCAGTTACTCGAGACAGACTGAAGCTTTCTTT,CASSYSRQTEAFF